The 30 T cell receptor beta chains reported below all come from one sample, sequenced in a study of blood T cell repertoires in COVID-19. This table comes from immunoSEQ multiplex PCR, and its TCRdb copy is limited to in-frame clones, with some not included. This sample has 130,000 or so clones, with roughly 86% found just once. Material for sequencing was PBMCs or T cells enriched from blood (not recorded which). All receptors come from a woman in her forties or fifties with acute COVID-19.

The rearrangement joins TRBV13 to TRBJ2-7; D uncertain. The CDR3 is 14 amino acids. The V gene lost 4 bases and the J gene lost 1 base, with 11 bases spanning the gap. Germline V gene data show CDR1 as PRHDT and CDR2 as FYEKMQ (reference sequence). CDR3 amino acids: CASSSRLGSYEQYF. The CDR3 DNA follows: TGTGCCAGCAGCTCCCGTCTAGGTTCCTACGAGCAGTACTTC.

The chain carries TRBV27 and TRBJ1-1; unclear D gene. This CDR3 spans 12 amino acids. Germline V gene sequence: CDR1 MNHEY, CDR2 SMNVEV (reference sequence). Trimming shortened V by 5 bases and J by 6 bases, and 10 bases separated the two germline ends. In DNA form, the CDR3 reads TGTGCCAGCAGTAGACTGGGAGCTGAAGCTTTCTTT. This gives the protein CASSRLGAEAFF.

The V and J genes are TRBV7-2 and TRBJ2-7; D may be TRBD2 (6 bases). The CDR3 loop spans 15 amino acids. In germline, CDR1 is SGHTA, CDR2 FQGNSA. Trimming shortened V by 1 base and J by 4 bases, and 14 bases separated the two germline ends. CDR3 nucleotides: TGTGCCAGCAGCTTAGTTGTACTAGCTGGTTACGAGCAGTACTTC. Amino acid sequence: CASSLVVLAGYEQYF.

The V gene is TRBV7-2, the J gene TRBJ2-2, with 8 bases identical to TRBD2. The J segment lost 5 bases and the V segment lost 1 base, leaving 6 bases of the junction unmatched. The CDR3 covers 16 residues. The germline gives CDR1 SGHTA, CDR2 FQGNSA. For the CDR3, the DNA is TGTGCCAGCAGCTTAGAGAGCGGGAGAAGAACCGGGGAGCTGTTTTTT. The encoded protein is CASSLESGRRTGELFF.

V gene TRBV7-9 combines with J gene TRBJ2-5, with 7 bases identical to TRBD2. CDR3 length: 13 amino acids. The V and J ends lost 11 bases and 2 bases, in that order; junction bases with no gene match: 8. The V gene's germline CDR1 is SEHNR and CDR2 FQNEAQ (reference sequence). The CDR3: CAVGTIRQETQYF. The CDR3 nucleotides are TGTGCCGTGGGGACTATCCGTCAAGAGACCCAGTACTTC.

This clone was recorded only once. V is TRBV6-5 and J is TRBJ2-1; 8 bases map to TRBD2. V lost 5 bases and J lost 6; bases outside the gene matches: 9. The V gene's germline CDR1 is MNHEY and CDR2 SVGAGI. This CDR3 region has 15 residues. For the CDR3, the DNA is TGTGCCAGCAGTCGAAATAGCGGGAACCTCAATGAGCAGTTCTTC. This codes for CASSRNSGNLNEQFF.

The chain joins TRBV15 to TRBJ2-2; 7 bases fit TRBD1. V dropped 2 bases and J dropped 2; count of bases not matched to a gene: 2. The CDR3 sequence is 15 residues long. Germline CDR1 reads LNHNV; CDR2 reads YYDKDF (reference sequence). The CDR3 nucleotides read TGTGCCACCAGCAGAAACAGGGGAAACACCGGGGAGCTGTTTTTT. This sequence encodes CATSRNRGNTGELFF.

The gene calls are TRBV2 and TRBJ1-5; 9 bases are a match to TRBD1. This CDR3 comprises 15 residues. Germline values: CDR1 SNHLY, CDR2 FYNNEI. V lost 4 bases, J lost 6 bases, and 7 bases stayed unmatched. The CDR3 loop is CASSGATGGGQPQHF. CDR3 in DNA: TGTGCCAGCAGTGGTGCTACAGGGGGCGGTCAGCCCCAGCATTTT. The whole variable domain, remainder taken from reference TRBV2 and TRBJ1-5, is EPEVTQTPSHQVTQMGQEVILRCVPISNHLYFYWYRQILGQKVEFLVSFYNNEISEKSEIFDDQFSVERPDGSNFTLKIRSTKLEDSAMYFCASSGATGGGQPQHFGDGTRLSIL.

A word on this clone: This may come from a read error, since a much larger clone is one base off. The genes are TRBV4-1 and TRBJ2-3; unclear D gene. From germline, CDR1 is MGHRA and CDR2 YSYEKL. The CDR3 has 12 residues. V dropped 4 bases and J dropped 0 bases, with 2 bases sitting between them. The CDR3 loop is CASSLSTDTQYF. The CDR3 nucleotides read TGCGCCAGCAGCCTAAGCACAGATACGCAGTATTTT.

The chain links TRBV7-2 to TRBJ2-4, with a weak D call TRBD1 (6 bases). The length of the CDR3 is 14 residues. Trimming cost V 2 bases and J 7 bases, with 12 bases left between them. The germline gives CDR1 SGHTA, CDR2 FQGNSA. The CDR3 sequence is CASSLQGRGNIQYF. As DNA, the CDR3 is TGTGCCAGCAGCTTACAAGGCAGGGGTAACATTCAGTACTTC.

CDR3 residues: CASSLDRQETQYF. Here the CDR3 DNA reads TGTGCCAGCAGCTTAGACAGACAAGAGACCCAGTACTTC. This chain joins TRBV7-3 and TRBJ2-5; D may be TRBD1 (5 bases). Germline CDR1 SGHTA, CDR2 FQGTGA. This CDR3 contains 13 residues. V shed 2 bases and J shed 2 bases, with 6 bases lying between them.

The CDR3 region is CASSIGQGANQPQHF. CDR3 sequence (DNA): TGTGCCAGCAGCATAGGACAGGGGGCGAATCAGCCCCAGCATTTT. This chain joins TRBV7-2 and TRBJ1-5, with 11 bases matching TRBD1. The CDR3 length is 15 residues. Germline V gene lookup returns CDR1 SGHTA and CDR2 FQGNSA. V lost 5 bases to trimming and J lost 4 bases; unmatched junction nucleotides: 4.

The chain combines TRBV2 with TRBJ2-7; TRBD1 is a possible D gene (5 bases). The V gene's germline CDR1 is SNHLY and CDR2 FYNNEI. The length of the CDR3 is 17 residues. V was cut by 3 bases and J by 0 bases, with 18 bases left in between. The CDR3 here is CASSDRGLRYSSYEQYF. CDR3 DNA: TGTGCCAGCAGTGATAGGGGTCTGCGCTATAGCTCCTACGAGCAGTACTTC.

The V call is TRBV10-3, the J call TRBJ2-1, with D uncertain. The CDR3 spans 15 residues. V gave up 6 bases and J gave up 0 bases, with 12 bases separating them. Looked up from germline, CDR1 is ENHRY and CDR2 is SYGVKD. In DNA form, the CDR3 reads TGTGCCATCAGGTCCGCTACGTCCTCCTACAATGAGCAGTTCTTC. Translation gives CAIRSATSSYNEQFF.

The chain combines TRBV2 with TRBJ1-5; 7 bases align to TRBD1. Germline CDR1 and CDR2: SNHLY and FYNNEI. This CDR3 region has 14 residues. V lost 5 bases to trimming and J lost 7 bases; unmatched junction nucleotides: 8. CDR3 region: CASSLRQGPQPQHF. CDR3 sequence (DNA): TGTGCCAGCAGTCTTAGACAGGGCCCCCAGCCCCAGCATTTT.

The DNA for the CDR3 is TGTGCCAGCAGTGTCGGGACAAAAAACACCGGGGAGCTGTTTTTT. Translated, it gives CASSVGTKNTGELFF. The chain joins TRBV9 to TRBJ2-2; a weak D match, TRBD1 (6 bases). Germline CDR1 is SGDLS and CDR2 is YYNGEE. V was pared by 5 bases and J by 2 bases, with 13 bases between. CDR3 length: 15 amino acids.

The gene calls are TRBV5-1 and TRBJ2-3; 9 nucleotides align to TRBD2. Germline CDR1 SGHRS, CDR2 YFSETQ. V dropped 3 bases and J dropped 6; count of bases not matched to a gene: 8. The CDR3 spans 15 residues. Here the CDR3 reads CASSSMGLASDTQYF. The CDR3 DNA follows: TGCGCCAGCAGCTCGATGGGACTAGCCTCGGATACGCAGTATTTT.

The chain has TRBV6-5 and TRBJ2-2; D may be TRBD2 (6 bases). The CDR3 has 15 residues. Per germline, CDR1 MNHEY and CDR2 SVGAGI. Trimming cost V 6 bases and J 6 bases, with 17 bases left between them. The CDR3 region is CASRRVEGLAGELFF. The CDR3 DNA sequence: TGTGCCAGCAGAAGAGTGGAGGGATTAGCCGGGGAGCTGTTTTTT.

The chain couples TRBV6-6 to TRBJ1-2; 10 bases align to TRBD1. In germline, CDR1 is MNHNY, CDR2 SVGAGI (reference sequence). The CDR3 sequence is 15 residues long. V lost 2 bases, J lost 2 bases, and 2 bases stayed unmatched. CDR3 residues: CASSYGDRGNYGYTF. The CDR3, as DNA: TGTGCCAGCAGTTACGGGGACAGGGGAAACTATGGCTACACCTTC.

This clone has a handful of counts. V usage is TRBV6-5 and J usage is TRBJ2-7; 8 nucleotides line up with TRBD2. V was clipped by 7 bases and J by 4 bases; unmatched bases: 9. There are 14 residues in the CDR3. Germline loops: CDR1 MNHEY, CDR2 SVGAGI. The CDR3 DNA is TGTGCCAGCAATAAGGGACTAGTTCCTTACGAGCAGTACTTC. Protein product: CASNKGLVPYEQYF.

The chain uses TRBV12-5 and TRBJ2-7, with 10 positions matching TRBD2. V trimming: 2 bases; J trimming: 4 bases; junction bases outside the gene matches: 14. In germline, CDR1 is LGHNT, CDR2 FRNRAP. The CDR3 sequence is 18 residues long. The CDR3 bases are TGTGCTAGTGGTTTGTCGCAACTTGCGGGACTAGCGAGATACGAGCAGTACTTC. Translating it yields CASGLSQLAGLARYEQYF.

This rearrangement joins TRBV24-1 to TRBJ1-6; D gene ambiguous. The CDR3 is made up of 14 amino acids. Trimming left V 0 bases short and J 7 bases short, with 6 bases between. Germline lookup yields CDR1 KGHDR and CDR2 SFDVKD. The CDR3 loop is CATSDLGLNSPLHF. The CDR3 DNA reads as TGTGCCACCAGTGATTTGGGTCTAAATTCACCCCTCCACTTT.

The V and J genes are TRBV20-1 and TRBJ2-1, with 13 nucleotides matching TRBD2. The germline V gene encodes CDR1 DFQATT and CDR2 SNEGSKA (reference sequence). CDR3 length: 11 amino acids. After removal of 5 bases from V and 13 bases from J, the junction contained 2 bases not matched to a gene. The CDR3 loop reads CSAWGLAGQFF. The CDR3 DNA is TGCAGTGCTTGGGGACTAGCGGGACAGTTCTTC.

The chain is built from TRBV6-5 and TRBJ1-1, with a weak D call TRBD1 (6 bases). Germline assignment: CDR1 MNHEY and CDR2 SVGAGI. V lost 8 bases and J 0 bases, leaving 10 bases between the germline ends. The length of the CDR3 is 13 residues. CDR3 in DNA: TGTGCCAGCCTGGGGGCGCTGAACACTGAAGCTTTCTTT. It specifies CASLGALNTEAFF.

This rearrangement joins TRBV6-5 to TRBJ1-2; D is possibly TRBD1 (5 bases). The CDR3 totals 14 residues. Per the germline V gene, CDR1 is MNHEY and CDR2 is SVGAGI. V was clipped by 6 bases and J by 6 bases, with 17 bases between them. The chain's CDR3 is CASRPGSPGHGYTF. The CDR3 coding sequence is TGTGCCAGCAGACCCGGGTCACCAGGGCATGGCTACACCTTC.

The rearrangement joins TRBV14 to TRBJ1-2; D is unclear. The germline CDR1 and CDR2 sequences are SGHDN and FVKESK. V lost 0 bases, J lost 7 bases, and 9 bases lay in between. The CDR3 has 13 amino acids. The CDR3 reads CASSQDPNGGYTF. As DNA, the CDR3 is TGTGCCAGCAGCCAAGATCCCAACGGTGGCTACACCTTC.

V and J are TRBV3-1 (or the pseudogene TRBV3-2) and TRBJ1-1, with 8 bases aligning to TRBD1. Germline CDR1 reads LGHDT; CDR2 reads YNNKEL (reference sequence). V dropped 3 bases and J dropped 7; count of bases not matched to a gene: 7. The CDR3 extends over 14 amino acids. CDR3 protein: CASSQADRGGEAFF. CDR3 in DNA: TGTGCCAGCAGCCAGGCCGACAGGGGCGGTGAAGCTTTCTTT.

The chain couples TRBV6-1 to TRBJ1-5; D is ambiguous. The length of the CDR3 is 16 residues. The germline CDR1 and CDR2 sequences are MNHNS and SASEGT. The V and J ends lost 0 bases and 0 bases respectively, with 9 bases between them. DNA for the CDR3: TGTGCCAGCAGTGAAGCGGCAGGCTATAGCAATCAGCCCCAGCATTTT. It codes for CASSEAAGYSNQPQHF.

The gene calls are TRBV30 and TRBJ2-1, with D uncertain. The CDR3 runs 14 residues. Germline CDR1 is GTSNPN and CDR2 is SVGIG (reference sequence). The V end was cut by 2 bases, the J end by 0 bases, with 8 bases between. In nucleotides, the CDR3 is TGTGCCTGGAGTAGGCTAGACTCCTACAATGAGCAGTTCTTC. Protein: CAWSRLDSYNEQFF.

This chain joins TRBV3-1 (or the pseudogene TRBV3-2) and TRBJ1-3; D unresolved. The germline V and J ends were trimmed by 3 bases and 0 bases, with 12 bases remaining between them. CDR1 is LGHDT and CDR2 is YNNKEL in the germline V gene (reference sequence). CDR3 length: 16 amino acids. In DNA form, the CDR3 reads TGTGCCAGCAGCCAGGAGGGTGCAGTCTCTGGAAACACCATATATTTT. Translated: CASSQEGAVSGNTIYF.